Following are 17 T cell receptor beta chains from one sample sequenced in a study of Graves' ophthalmopathy and Graves' hyperthyroidism. The sequenced template was RNA, covering the TCR beta CDR3 region. HTBI primers were employed in first-round RT-PCR, then a second-round multiplex PCR followed. A single record per CDR3 protein comes from TCRdb applying MiXCR to the multiplex PCR reads. The data show 580,000 or so distinct CDR3 sequences, with 35% to 40% seen just once and about 4% held by the top ten. What was sequenced was peripheral blood or thyroid tissue (not recorded which). Receptor source: an adult man with Graves' hyperthyroidism.

Concerning this clonotype itself: A much larger clone differs from this one at a single base, so this may be a read error. The CDR3 DNA sequence: TGTGCCAGCAGTTCCCTTAGCGGGAGAAATTTCCACGAGCAGTACTTC. Protein sequence: CASSSLSGRNFHEQYF. This chain connects TRBV12-3 or TRBV12-4 to TRBJ2-7; the match to TRBD2 covers 9 bases. With V trimmed by 4 bases and J by 5 bases, 12 bases remained unmatched. The length of the CDR3 is 16 residues.

This clonotype was counted once. The rearrangement uses TRBV7-9 and TRBJ1-4; TRBD1 agrees at 10 bases. The CDR3 has 15 residues. The ends lost 6 bases at V and 8 bases at J; junction bases unmatched: 9. Germline V gene sequence: CDR1 SEHNR, CDR2 FQNEAQ (reference sequence). CDR3 region: CASRTGTGDGEKLFF. In DNA, the CDR3 is TGTGCCAGCAGAACCGGGACAGGGGACGGGGAAAAACTGTTTTTT.

This clonotype showed up many times. In DNA, the CDR3 is TGTGCCAGCAGTTATTACACTACCTACGAGCAGTACTTC. Amino acid sequence: CASSYYTTYEQYF. J is TRBJ2-7 and V is TRBV6-5; no firm D call. The CDR3 length is 13 residues. V lost 3 bases and J lost 2, with 8 bases in between. CDR1 is MNHEY and CDR2 is SVGAGI in the germline V gene.

In this sample, this clonotype turned up once. A much bigger clone sits one base away, suggesting this may be a read error. The J gene is TRBJ2-7, the V gene TRBV10-3; 12 nucleotides line up with TRBD2. This CDR3 comprises 14 residues. Germline V gene data show CDR1 as ENHRY and CDR2 as SYGVKD. The CDR3 is CASSRLAGAYEQCF. As DNA, the CDR3 is TGTGCCAGCAGTAGACTAGCGGGGGCCTACGAGCAGTGCTTC.

V gene TRBV10-3 combines with J gene TRBJ2-2; 8 positions match TRBD2. The CDR3 has 11 amino acids. Germline CDR1 and CDR2: ENHRY and SYGVKD. The trim removed 4 bases at V and 13 bases at J, leaving 2 bases unmatched. Written as DNA, the CDR3 is TGTGCCATCAGTGCCGGGAGGGGGCTGTTTTTT. As protein: CAISAGRGLFF.

This clonotype was observed once. The gene calls are TRBV20-1 and TRBJ2-2; 14 nucleotides match TRBD2. J gave up 9 bases and V 6 bases, and 3 bases lay outside the gene matches. This CDR3 comprises 13 residues. Germline V gene lookup returns CDR1 DFQATT and CDR2 SNEGSKA (reference sequence). CDR3 sequence: CSAGTSGRRELFF. The CDR3 DNA sequence: TGCAGTGCCGGGACTAGCGGGAGACGGGAGCTGTTTTTT.

This clonotype was counted at least ten times. The V and J genes are TRBV19 and TRBJ2-5; D is unclear. The V gene's germline CDR1 is LNHDA and CDR2 SQIVND (reference sequence). The CDR3 sequence is 13 residues long. The V end lost 2 bases, the J end lost 0 bases, and 4 bases lay between the germline ends. DNA of the CDR3: TGTGCCAGTAGTATACCGTACCAAGAGACCCAGTACTTC. The encoded protein is CASSIPYQETQYF.

This clonotype was seen at least ten times. The chain recombines TRBV12-3 or TRBV12-4 with TRBJ2-2; 11 bases align to TRBD2. The CDR3 covers 15 residues. After removal of 6 bases from V and 3 bases from J, the junction contained 3 bases not matched to a gene. CDR3 in DNA: TGTGCCAGCAGGTTGACTAGCGGGGACACCGGGGAGCTGTTTTTT. Its translation: CASRLTSGDTGELFF.

The V gene is TRBV6-1, the J gene TRBJ2-5, with 8 bases that match TRBD1. The length of the CDR3 is 14 residues. Germline V gene lookup returns CDR1 MNHNS and CDR2 SASEGT. The V gene end was trimmed by 7 bases and the J gene end by 5 bases; junction bases not matched to a gene: 9. The CDR3 bases are TGTGCCAGCACGACAGGGGCTAAAAGGGAGACCCAGTACTTC. Amino acids: CASTTGAKRETQYF.

This clonotype was found a few times. The chain carries TRBV28 and TRBJ1-5, with D tentatively TRBD1 (5 bases). This CDR3 has 17 amino acids. V was pared by 5 bases and J by 0 bases, with 17 bases between. CDR1 is MDHEN, CDR2 SYDVKM, per germline. CDR3 DNA sequence: TGTGCCAGCAGTGGGGCCGGGGCCAGCCCTAGCAATCAGCCCCAGCATTTT. Translation gives CASSGAGASPSNQPQHF.

This clonotype was observed many times. The chain combines TRBV29-1 with TRBJ2-2; no clear D. The CDR3 has 13 residues. Per germline, CDR1 SQVTM and CDR2 ANQGSEA. Trimming cost V 4 bases and J 6 bases, with 12 bases left between them. CDR3 region: CSVGSGSAGELFF. CDR3 DNA: TGCAGCGTTGGATCAGGTAGTGCCGGGGAGCTGTTTTTT.

This clonotype was detected many times. The J gene is TRBJ1-6, the V gene TRBV5-6, with TRBD1 as a possible D gene (6 bases). This CDR3 contains 15 residues. Germline V gene data show CDR1 as SGHDT and CDR2 as YYEEEE. Trimming removed 5 bases at V and 9 bases at J, with 18 bases between. CDR3 sequence reads: CASRLTGSGRSPLHF. The CDR3 DNA reads TGTGCCAGCAGACTAACAGGGTCTGGCCGTTCACCCCTCCACTTT.

This clonotype was seen many times. V is TRBV2 and J is TRBJ2-2; D not resolved. Looked up from germline, CDR1 is SNHLY and CDR2 is FYNNEI. The CDR3 consists of 16 residues. V lost 8 bases, J lost 4 bases, and 20 bases lay in between. This CDR3 reads CASDRNGLYRTGELFF. As DNA, the CDR3 is TGTGCCAGCGACCGAAATGGGCTCTACCGCACCGGGGAGCTGTTTTTT.

The genes are TRBV19 and TRBJ2-7; D ambiguous. CDR1 LNHDA and CDR2 SQIVND come from the germline V gene (reference sequence). CDR3 length equals 12 residues. The V end was cut by 3 bases, the J end by 5 bases, with 8 bases between. For the CDR3, the DNA is TGTGCCAGTAGTATGACCGCGGACGAGCAGTACTTC. It translates to CASSMTADEQYF. Using reference TRBV19 and TRBJ2-7 for the parts outside the CDR3, the full variable domain is DGGITQSPKYLFRKEGQNVTLSCEQNLNHDAMYWYRQDPGQGLRLIYYSQIVNDFQKGDIAEGYSVSREKKESFPLTVTSAQKNPTAFYLCASSMTADEQYFGPGTRLTVT.

The DNA of the CDR3 is TGTGCCAGCAGCTCGGGGACAGGGGGCCACAATGAGCAGTTCTTC. It encodes CASSSGTGGHNEQFF. The chain uses TRBV7-9 and TRBJ2-7, with TRBD1 matching 12 bases. The J call may not be correct, given that the DNA end is closer to TRBJ2-1. The CDR3 covers 15 residues. CDR1 and CDR2 from the germline V gene are SEHNR and FQNEAQ (reference sequence).

At least ten counts were recorded for this clonotype. The rearrangement links TRBV24-1 to TRBJ1-4, with D hard to call. Germline assignment: CDR1 KGHDR and CDR2 SFDVKD. The length of the CDR3 is 12 residues. V lost 5 bases and J 8 bases, leaving 8 bases between the germline ends. CDR3 DNA sequence: TGTGCCACCAGTGCCCTGGACGAAAAACTGTTTTTT. Its translation: CATSALDEKLFF.

This clonotype was seen repeatedly, ten times or more. The chain links TRBV7-2 to TRBJ1-6; 9 nucleotides line up with TRBD1. Trimming cost V 5 bases and J 7 bases; bases outside gene matches: 6. Germline CDR1 is SGHTA and CDR2 is FQGNSA. The CDR3 has 15 residues. The CDR3 nucleotides read TGTGCCAGCAGCCTCAGGGGACAGGGAAATTCACCCCTCCACTTT. Protein product: CASSLRGQGNSPLHF.